The 10 T cell receptor beta chains below come from one sample, sequenced in a study of Ad26.COV2.S vaccination and SARS-CoV-2 variants. Treatment reported: roughly 19 received Ad26.COV2.S at low or high dose, single or two shots; about 5 received placebo; per-sample allocation not given. All samples were drawn on day 63, counting from the first vaccine or placebo injection. Only in-frame clones appear in the TCRdb table, and some are missing; sequencing was by immunoSEQ multiplex PCR. The sample gives around 270,000 clones, around nine tenths of which show up once; less than 3.5% is in the top ten. The sequenced sample was peripheral blood, obtained in a trial of Ad26.COV2.S vaccine versus placebo. The receptors stem from a person between 18 and 59 years old who received the Ad26.COV2.S COVID-19 vaccine or a placebo.

The V gene is TRBV2, the J gene TRBJ2-1; D is unclear. In germline, CDR1 is SNHLY, CDR2 FYNNEI. This CDR3 comprises 14 residues. Deletions cut 4 bases from V and 7 bases from J, with 14 bases between. The CDR3 region has the DNA TGTGCCAGCAGTGCTCTTTTGACTGGAAATGAGCAGTTCTTC. This sequence encodes CASSALLTGNEQFF.

The chain has TRBV25-1 and TRBJ1-6; D unresolved. The V and J ends lost 5 bases and 7 bases respectively, with 6 bases between them. Germline V gene lookup returns CDR1 MGHDK and CDR2 SYGVNS. The CDR3 spans 12 residues. The CDR3 protein is CASSRPNSPLHF. CDR3 nucleotides: TGTGCCAGCAGTCGGCCAAATTCACCCCTCCACTTT.

The V and J genes are TRBV10-1 and TRBJ2-3; D gene ambiguous. This CDR3 is built from 14 residues. V dropped 7 bases and J dropped 7 bases, with 18 bases sitting between them. Germline V gives CDR1 WNHNN, CDR2 SYGVQD (reference sequence). The CDR3 DNA reads TGCGCCAGCATCAGAAAGAAGTCAGGTAATACGCAGTATTTT. Amino acids: CASIRKKSGNTQYF.

The V call is TRBV5-1, the J call TRBJ1-1; 7 bases fit TRBD1. V dropped 8 bases and J dropped 5; count of bases not matched to a gene: 15. Per the germline V gene, CDR1 is SGHRS and CDR2 is YFSETQ. The CDR3 runs to 15 residues. The CDR3 spells CASRDGGQVGTEAFF. Written as DNA, the CDR3 is TGCGCCAGTCGAGACGGCGGACAGGTAGGGACTGAAGCTTTCTTT.

This clone was picked up a small number of times. The chain couples TRBV7-9 to TRBJ2-2; 10 bases are a match to TRBD2. Germline CDR1 SEHNR, CDR2 FQNEAQ (reference sequence). The trim removed 5 bases at V and 4 bases at J, leaving 13 bases unmatched. This CDR3 contains 18 residues. The CDR3, as DNA: TGTGCCAGCAGCGACTCCGGGACTAGCGAGAGACCCACCGGGGAGCTGTTTTTT. Protein: CASSDSGTSERPTGELFF.

The V gene is TRBV21-1, the J gene TRBJ2-3. TRBV21-1 is noted as a pseudogene. The length of the CDR3 is 12 residues. The CDR3 reads CASRIAGDTQYF. CDR3 nucleotide sequence: TGTGCCAGCAGGATAGCAGGAGATACGCAGTATTTT.

This chain links TRBV28 with TRBJ2-7; tentative D call: TRBD2 (5 bases). The CDR3 extends over 13 amino acids. Trimming took off 3 bases at V and 4 bases at J, with 10 bases between the two ends. Germline-derived CDR1 and CDR2 are MDHEN and SYDVKM. The chain's CDR3 is CASSLQLEYEQYV. Written as DNA, the CDR3 is TGTGCCAGCAGTTTGCAACTAGAATACGAGCAGTACGTC.

This clone was observed a single time. The rearrangement links TRBV7-3 to TRBJ2-5; no definite D call. CDR3 length: 14 amino acids. Germline CDR1 and CDR2: SGHTA and FQGTGA. The ends were cut back, 5 bases at V and 1 base at J, with 11 bases in the middle. CDR3 sequence: CASSHDGGQETQYF. The CDR3 bases are TGTGCCAGCAGCCACGACGGCGGCCAAGAGACCCAGTACTTC.

The J gene is TRBJ2-2, the V gene TRBV11-2, with 10 bases matching TRBD2. The CDR3 is made up of 18 amino acids. Trimming removed 6 bases from V and 1 base from J; junction bases left unmatched: 11. Germline V gene lookup returns CDR1 SGHAT and CDR2 FQNNGV. CDR3 DNA: TGTGCCAGCAGGAGAAGCGGGAGGGCCATCGGGAACACCGGGGAGCTGTTTTTT. Translating it yields CASRRSGRAIGNTGELFF.

J is TRBJ1-4 and V is TRBV2, with TRBD1 matching over 8 bases. The CDR3 loop spans 15 amino acids. Germline loops: CDR1 SNHLY, CDR2 FYNNEI. With 6 bases clipped from V and 11 bases from J, the junction kept 14 bases outside the gene matches. The CDR3 is CASSGDRTGDRKLFF. CDR3 sequence (DNA): TGTGCCAGCAGCGGCGACAGGACGGGGGACAGGAAACTGTTTTTT.